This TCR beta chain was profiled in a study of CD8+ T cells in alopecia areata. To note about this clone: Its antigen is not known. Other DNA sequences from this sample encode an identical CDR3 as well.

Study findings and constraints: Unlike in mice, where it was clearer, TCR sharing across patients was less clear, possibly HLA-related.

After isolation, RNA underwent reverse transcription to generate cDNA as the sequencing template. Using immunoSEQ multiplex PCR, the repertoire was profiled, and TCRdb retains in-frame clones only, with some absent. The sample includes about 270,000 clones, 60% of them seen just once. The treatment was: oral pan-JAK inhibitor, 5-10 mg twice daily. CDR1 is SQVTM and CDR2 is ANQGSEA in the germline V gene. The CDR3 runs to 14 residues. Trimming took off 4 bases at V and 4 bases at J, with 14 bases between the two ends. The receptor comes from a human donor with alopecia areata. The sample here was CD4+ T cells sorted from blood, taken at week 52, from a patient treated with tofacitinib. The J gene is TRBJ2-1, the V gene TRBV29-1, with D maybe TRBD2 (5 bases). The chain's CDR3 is CSVGRRTTYNEQFF. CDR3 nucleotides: TGCAGCGTTGGGAGGAGGACCACATACAATGAGCAGTTCTTC.